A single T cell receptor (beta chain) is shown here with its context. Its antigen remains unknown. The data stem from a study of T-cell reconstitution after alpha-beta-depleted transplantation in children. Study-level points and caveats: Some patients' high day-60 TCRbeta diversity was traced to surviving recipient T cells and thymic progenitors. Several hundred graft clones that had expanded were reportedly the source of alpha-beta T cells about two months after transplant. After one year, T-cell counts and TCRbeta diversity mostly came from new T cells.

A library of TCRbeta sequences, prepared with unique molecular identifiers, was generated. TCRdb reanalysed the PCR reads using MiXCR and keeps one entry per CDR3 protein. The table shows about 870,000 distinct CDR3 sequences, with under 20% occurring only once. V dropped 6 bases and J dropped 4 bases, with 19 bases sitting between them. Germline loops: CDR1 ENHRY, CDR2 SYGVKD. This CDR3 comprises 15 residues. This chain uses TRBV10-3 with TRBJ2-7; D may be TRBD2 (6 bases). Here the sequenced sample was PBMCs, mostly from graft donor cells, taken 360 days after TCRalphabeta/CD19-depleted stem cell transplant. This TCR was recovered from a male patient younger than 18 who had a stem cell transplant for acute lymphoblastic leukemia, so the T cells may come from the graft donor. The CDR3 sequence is CAISSGGSGDYEQYF. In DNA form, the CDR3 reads TGTGCCATCAGCTCCGGTGGTAGCGGAGATTACGAGCAGTACTTC.